These T cell receptor beta chains were read from a single sample in a study of blood T cell repertoires in COVID-19. Libraries were prepared by immunoSEQ multiplex PCR; TCRdb keeps only in-frame clonotypes and omits some of them. The top ten hold roughly 6.9% of the sample, which has 250,000 to 300,000 clones, roughly 88% seen once. Sequencing input: peripheral blood. The source of these receptors is a woman under 40 who had recovered from COVID-19. Each CDR3 is given with its conserved first and last residue. The D gene is left open where the match is weak. For some rows the clone size is stated as once, few or many, or as a class when expanded; others skip it.

v_call: TRBV9
clone_size: .
j_call: TRBJ2-3
d_call: .
cdr3_nt: TGTGCCAGCAGCCCGTCGGCACAGGCAGATACGCAGTATTTT
cdr3_aa: CASSPSAQADTQYF

v_call: TRBV4-2
clone_size: .
j_call: TRBJ2-5
d_call: .
cdr3_nt: TGTGCCAGCAGCCAAGATTCTAGCGAAGAGACCCAGTACTTC
cdr3_aa: CASSQDSSEETQYF

v_call: TRBV13
clone_size: .
j_call: TRBJ2-3
d_call: TRBD2
cdr3_nt: TGTGCCAGCAGCCCCAGGACTAGCGGGGGGGTTAGGGATACGCAGTATTTT
cdr3_aa: CASSPRTSGGVRDTQYF

v_call: TRBV6-2/TRBV6-3
clone_size: .
j_call: TRBJ2-3
d_call: TRBD2
cdr3_nt: TGTGCCAGCAGTTACGCCCTACTAGCGGGGGGCACAGATACGCAGTATTTT
cdr3_aa: CASSYALLAGGTDTQYF

v_call: TRBV10-3
clone_size: .
j_call: TRBJ2-7
d_call: .
cdr3_nt: TGTGCCATCAGTGGGGGCGAGGAGTCCTACGAGCAGTACTTC
cdr3_aa: CAISGGEESYEQYF

v_call: TRBV24-1
clone_size: .
j_call: TRBJ2-5
d_call: .
cdr3_nt: TGTGCCACCAGTTTCGGTCAAGAGACCCAGTACTTC
cdr3_aa: CATSFGQETQYF

v_call: TRBV7-9
clone_size: .
j_call: TRBJ2-5
d_call: TRBD2
cdr3_nt: TGTGCCAGCAGCCCACAACTAGCGCCAGAGACCCAGTACTTC
cdr3_aa: CASSPQLAPETQYF

v_call: TRBV19
clone_size: .
j_call: TRBJ2-2
d_call: .
cdr3_nt: TGTGCCAGTAGTCTTAGATGGGGCGGTGGGACCGGGGAGCTGTTTTTT
cdr3_aa: CASSLRWGGGTGELFF

v_call: TRBV5-1
clone_size: .
j_call: TRBJ2-5
d_call: TRBD2
cdr3_nt: TGCGCCAGCAGCCCCGGACTAGCGGGGGCAGAGACCCAGTACTTC
cdr3_aa: CASSPGLAGAETQYF

v_call: TRBV19
clone_size: .
j_call: TRBJ2-2
d_call: TRBD1
cdr3_nt: TGTGCCAGTAGTATTCTCAGCGGACAGGCGTTCACCGGGGAGCTGTTTTTT
cdr3_aa: CASSILSGQAFTGELFF

v_call: TRBV28
clone_size: few
j_call: TRBJ2-1
d_call: .
cdr3_nt: TGTGCCAGCAGTTTCACCCCCGACTGGTTCTTC
cdr3_aa: CASSFTPDWFF

v_call: TRBV3-1/TRBV3-2
clone_size: .
j_call: TRBJ2-3
d_call: .
cdr3_nt: TGTGCCAGCAGGCTATCTTCCTTAAGTGTAGATACGCAGTATTTT
cdr3_aa: CASRLSSLSVDTQYF